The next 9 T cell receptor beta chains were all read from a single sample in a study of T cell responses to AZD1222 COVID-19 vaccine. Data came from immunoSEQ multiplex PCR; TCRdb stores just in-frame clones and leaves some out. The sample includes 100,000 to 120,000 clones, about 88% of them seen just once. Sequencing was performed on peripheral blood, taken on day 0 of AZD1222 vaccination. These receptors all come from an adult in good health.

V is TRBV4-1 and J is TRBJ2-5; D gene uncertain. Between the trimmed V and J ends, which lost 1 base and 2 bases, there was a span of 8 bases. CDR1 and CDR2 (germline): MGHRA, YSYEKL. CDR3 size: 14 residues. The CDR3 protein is CASSQVWLQETQYF. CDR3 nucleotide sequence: TGCGCCAGCAGCCAAGTATGGCTGCAAGAGACCCAGTACTTC.

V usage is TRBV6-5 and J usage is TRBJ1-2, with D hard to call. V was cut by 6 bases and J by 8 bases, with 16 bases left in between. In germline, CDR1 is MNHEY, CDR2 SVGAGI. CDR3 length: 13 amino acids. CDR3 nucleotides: TGTGCCAGCAGAAAAGGGCTAGCTTCGGGCTACACCTTC. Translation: CASRKGLASGYTF.

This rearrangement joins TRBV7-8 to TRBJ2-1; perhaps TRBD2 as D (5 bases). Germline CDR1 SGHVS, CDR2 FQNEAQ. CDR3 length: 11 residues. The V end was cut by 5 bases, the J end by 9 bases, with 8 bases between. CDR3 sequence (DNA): TGTGCCAGCAGCAAAAGCGGTGAGCAGTTCTTC. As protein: CASSKSGEQFF.

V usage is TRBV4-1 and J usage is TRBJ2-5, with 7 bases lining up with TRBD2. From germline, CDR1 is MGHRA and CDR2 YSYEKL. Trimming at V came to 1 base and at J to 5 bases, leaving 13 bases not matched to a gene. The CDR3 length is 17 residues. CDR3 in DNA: TGCGCCAGCAGCCAAGTTGTGCCTAGCGGAGTTGGGGAGACCCAGTACTTC. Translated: CASSQVVPSGVGETQYF.

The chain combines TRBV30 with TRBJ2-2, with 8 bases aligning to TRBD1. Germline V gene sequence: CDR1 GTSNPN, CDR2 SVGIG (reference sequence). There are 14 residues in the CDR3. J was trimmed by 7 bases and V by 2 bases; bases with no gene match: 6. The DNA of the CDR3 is TGTGCCTGGAGTAGGCAGGGGGCGTTCGGGGAGCTGTTTTTT. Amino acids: CAWSRQGAFGELFF. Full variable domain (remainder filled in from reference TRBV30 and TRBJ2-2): SQTIHQWPATLVQPVGSPLSLECTVEGTSNPNLYWYRQAAGRGLQLLFYSVGIGQISSEVPQNLSASRPQDRQFILSSKKLLLSDSGFYLCAWSRQGAFGELFFGEGSRLTVL.

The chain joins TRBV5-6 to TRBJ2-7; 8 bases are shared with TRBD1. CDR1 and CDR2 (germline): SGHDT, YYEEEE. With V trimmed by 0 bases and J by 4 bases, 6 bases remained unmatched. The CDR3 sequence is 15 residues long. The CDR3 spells CASSLATGGRYEQYF. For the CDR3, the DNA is TGTGCCAGCAGCTTGGCAACAGGGGGAAGGTACGAGCAGTACTTC.

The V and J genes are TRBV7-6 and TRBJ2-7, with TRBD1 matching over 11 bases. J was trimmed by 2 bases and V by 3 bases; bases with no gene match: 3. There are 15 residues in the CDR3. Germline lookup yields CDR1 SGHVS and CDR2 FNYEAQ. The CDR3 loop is CASSFRTGGTYEQYF. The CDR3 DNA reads TGTGCCAGCAGCTTCCGGACAGGGGGCACCTACGAGCAGTACTTC.

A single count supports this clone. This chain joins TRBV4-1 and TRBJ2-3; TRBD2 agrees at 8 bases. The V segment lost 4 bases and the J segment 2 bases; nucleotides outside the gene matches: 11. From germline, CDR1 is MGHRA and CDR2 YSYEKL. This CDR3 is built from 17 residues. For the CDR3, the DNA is TGCGCCAGCAGCCCACCCCCCAGCGGGGGCCACACAGATACGCAGTATTTT. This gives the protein CASSPPPSGGHTDTQYF.

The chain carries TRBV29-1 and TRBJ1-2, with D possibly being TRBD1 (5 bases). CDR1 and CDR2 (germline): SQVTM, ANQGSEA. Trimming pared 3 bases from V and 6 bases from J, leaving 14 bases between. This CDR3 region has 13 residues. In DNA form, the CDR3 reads TGCAGCGTTGATCCTCAGGGAGCCCATGGCTACACCTTC. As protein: CSVDPQGAHGYTF.